This TCR beta chain originates from a study of cytomegalovirus exposure and HLA in healthy donors. PCR employed 60 Vbeta and 13 Jbeta primers. The table came from immunoSEQ multiplex PCR; TCRdb's copy has only in-frame clones and leaves some out. The sample lists some 130,000 clones, more than 70% seen once, with about 1% in the top ten. Germline V gene lookup returns CDR1 SEHNR and CDR2 FQNEAQ (reference sequence). The CDR3 length is 16 residues. The V end lost 1 base, the J end lost 0 bases, and 10 bases lay between the germline ends. The clonotype was recovered from a woman aged 55-70 years in good health and CMV-seronegative. The rearrangement joins TRBV7-9 to TRBJ1-3; D possibly corresponds to TRBD1 (6 bases). Sequenced sample: PBMCs. The CDR3 is CASSLVTGPSGNTIYF. In DNA, the CDR3 is TGTGCCAGCAGCTTAGTGACAGGTCCCTCTGGAAACACCATATATTTT. The full variable domain, in which reference TRBV7-9 and TRBJ1-3 provide the parts outside the CDR3, is DTGVSQNPRHKITKRGQNVTFRCDPISEHNRLYWYRQTLGQGPEFLTYFQNEAQLEKSRLLSDRFSAERPKGSFSTLEIQRTEQGDSAMYLCASSLVTGPSGNTIYFGEGSWLTVV.